Here is one T cell receptor (beta chain) with its context. No cognate antigen has been identified for it. Base-call qualities are not available, and no considerably larger clone is one nucleotide away. The data derive from a study of cytomegalovirus exposure and HLA in healthy donors listed by TCRdb under 2017. A note on the overall study: An earlier analysis of more than 550 of the donors reported about 260 Gb of sequence data and around 100 million unique TCR beta sequences obtained from roughly 180 million T cells. An early release that covered roughly 600 HLA-typed donors contained about 300 gigabases of sequencing data and around 85 million unique TCR sequences. The genetic ancestry cluster associated with self-reported Caucasian donors included about four fifths of the 398 genotyped donors. The study aimed to test whether signatures of past pathogen exposure could be identified by cataloging public T cell receptors. Using immunosequencing, the study profiled T cell repertoires from about 610 subjects and related those repertoires to cytomegalovirus serostatus. In addition to the first cohort of roughly 670 subjects, a separate validation cohort of 130 or so different subjects was used. To predict cytomegalovirus infection status, the study combined high-throughput TCR immunosequencing, statistical association of individual TCRs with disease status, and machine learning. To study patterns of TCR occurrence, a later analysis re-analyzed previously published TCR beta repertoires from under 750 donors and added high-resolution HLA genotyping. The later analysis used no new phenotypic data to find candidate immune exposures, relying instead on TCR beta sequences and their occurrence across donors. To decide whether each TCR beta V gene segment behaved as functional or pseudogenic, an earlier analysis of approximately 620 of the donors relied on high-throughput TCR beta sequencing. Donor age, sex, ethnicity and CMV serostatus were compiled together with the repertoire data. A later genetic analysis took genome-wide SNP genotypes for about 55% of the roughly 670 donors and used that subset as a discovery cohort. Every discovery cohort repertoire had been produced on one sequencing platform. Class I and class II HLA loci were covered by the typing at four-digit resolution. The number of donors typed differed by locus, with 629-630 for A, B, C, DRB1 and DQB1, 522 for DQA1, 600 to 610 for DPA1, and approximately 470 for DPB1. Because of strong linkage in the cohort, roughly five DR-DQ haplotypes were treated as single units for association and clustering. Across approximately 420 genotyped donors of the cohort, an average of approximately 200,000 unique TCR beta nucleotide sequences per donor were sequenced, and roughly 18% of those sequences were non-productive. Summary of the overall study and its limitations: The study gave a list of 150 to 200 TCR beta chains associated with cytomegalovirus. A later analysis found that HLA-associated TCR beta chains were more clonally expanded and had lower generation probabilities than equally common non-associated chains. In a later genetic analysis, fewer N-insertions in productive TCRs were reported among donors in an Asian-associated ancestry cluster than the roughly 700-donor mean. According to a later analysis, TCR association rates differed among HLA loci, with DRB1 alleles showing the most associated TCRs and HLA-C alleles showing the fewest. A further reported finding was that TCR beta sequences accurately predicted the HLA-A and HLA-B alleles for most subjects in the first cohort. According to the authors, the approach could potentially be generalized to other disease states and immunological phenotypes. A later genetic analysis associated a missense DCLRE1C variant with V-gene and J-gene trimming of TCR beta chains, and an independent cohort replicated the association. Because HLA typing was missing for some donors at each locus, association tests included only the typed subset. Because counts were too low, seventeen rarely observed V segments, including chromosome 9 orphons, were excluded from the earlier analysis of a few hundred of the donors. When HLA alleles, especially DR and DQ, strongly co-occurred, attributing TCR associations to individual alleles was difficult. In this cohort, only TCR beta chains were sequenced, and detectable features were limited by the absence of alpha or paired-chain data. In a later analysis, most CMV-associated TCR beta chains were found to appear HLA-restricted, with HLA associations seemingly driven largely by CMV exposure. Cytomegalovirus status was reported to be diagnosed by the classifier with high specificity and sensitivity in both the original and validation cohorts. Specific HLA alleles were associated with roughly 17,000 TCR beta sequences at a false discovery rate of 0.05 in a later analysis. Broadly in line with IMGT annotations, most TCR beta V segments showed up in productive rearrangements about 87% or about 30% of the time in an earlier analysis of approximately 640 of the donors. Linkage disequilibrium might explain the correlated functional status among segregating V segments, but an unknown experimental factor could not be ruled out. The only immune exposure information available for the cohort was CMV serostatus. Most TCR sequences were observed very rarely across donors, whereas some public TCRs were present in many individuals. Some IMGT-functional V segments, including TRBV6-2 and TRBV6-3, could not be told apart with the 87-base-pair reads, so those segments were excluded. A cluster of highly shared sequence variants was judged likely to be a technical artifact of the sequencing pipeline. Presence/absence analyses assumed roughly uniform sequencing depth across donors, an assumption that may not hold. Several of the top co-occurrence clusters appeared to be linked to parvovirus B19, influenza, CMV and Epstein-Barr virus, according to a later analysis. Three of the identified cytomegalovirus-associated TCR beta chains were confirmed in vitro to be specific for cytomegalovirus antigens.

Library preparation used the immunoSEQ multiplex PCR assay. The multiplex PCR relied on a mix of 60 forward primers for TCR Vbeta segments and 13 reverse primers for TCR Jbeta segments. The CDR3 region of rearranged TCR beta genes was amplified from genomic DNA with a multiplex PCR assay. Amplified TCR beta libraries were sequenced as 87-base-pair reads on the Illumina HiSeq System. Per the source publication's procedure: A later analysis counted 75 million to 100 million unique TCR beta chains across the 690 or so repertoires, and approximately 11 million of these chains were shared by at least two donors. A nearest-neighbor algorithm error-corrected the raw reads and collapsed the reads into unique sequences, merging closely related sequences to remove PCR and sequencing errors. To assign V, D and J gene segments, CDR3 sequences were aligned to IMGT reference sequences. For a sequence to be retained, at least a six-nucleotide match to both a V gene segment and a J gene segment was required. Rearrangements were called productive when the CDR3 lacked stop codons and stayed in frame with V and J; all others were non-productive. CDR3 was defined according to IMGT convention as the region running from the second conserved V-encoded cysteine to the conserved J-encoded phenylalanine. The earlier analysis of a few hundred of the donors excluded any sequence lacking an unambiguous match to a single V gene segment. An earlier analysis of almost 600 of the donors classified V segments as functional when productive rearrangements were above 56.7% and as segregating when the standard deviation between donors was above 5%. A statistical classification framework was built to diagnose cytomegalovirus status from the catalog of TCR beta chain sequences. In a later analysis, V and J genes were assigned by comparing TCR nucleotide sequences against IMGT/GENE-DB human TR gene sequences. Using the TCRdist pipeline, a later analysis assigned CDR3 sequences along with most-parsimonious VDJ recombination scenarios. In a later analysis, each TCR beta chain was defined by its CDR3 amino acid sequence together with its V-gene family, and reads lacking a unique V-gene family were excluded. A later analysis removed 450 to 600 highly shared, low-generation-probability nucleotide sequences to deal with suspected cross-contamination and a sequencing artifact. For each public chain, a later analysis derived a clonal expansion index from normalized ranks of inferred template counts within each repertoire. A later analysis computed generation probabilities with a VDJ recombination model fitted to out-of-frame rearrangements, and checked the results against IGoR. Hypergeometric tests were used in a later analysis to score TCR-TCR, TCR-HLA and TCR-CMV co-occurrence, with a repertoire-size bias correction applied to the TCR pairs. To estimate false discovery rates, a later analysis permuted the HLA or CMV assignments 20 times. In a later analysis, co-occurring TCRs were grouped using DBSCAN, and TCRdist sequence similarity was added for clustering within HLA-allele-positive subsets. For co-occurrence clustering, repertoires with fewer than 30,000 or more than 120,000 public chains were excluded, along with 5 or 6 repertoires with anomalous nucleotide sharing. TCRdb carries this immuneACCESS record with in-frame sequences only. Its versions omit some clonotypes, under half of them owing to an unresolved V gene in the studies checked, with the rest unexplained. V and J calls and clone size are those listed in that table; D and trimming were worked out from the DNA. The sample table contains 150,000 to 200,000 clones; only one count was recorded for about 80% of them. Roughly 2.1% of the sample rests with the top ten.

The cohort comprised more than 550 healthy bone marrow donors. At the time of sampling, all cohort members were nominally healthy, though unrecorded immune exposures were likely present. The donor tested CMV seropositive, placing the donor among the 289 seropositive members of the cohort. A peripheral blood sample was collected from each donor, and TCR beta sequencing was performed on peripheral blood mononuclear cells. The Qiagen DNeasy Blood Extraction Kit was used to extract genomic DNA from the blood cell samples. Including cysteine and phenylalanine, the CDR3 has 14 amino acids. Left in the record is the CDR3 DNA by itself, 42 bases read in frame from the first base. The CDR1 and CDR2 encoded by the germline V gene are SGHVS and FQNEAQ.

The sample comprised PBMCs. The chain joins TRBV7-8 to TRBJ2-5; 7 of the junction bases match TRBD1. The DNA end favors TRBJ2-7, so the J call may be wrong. This TCR derives from a woman aged 25 to 45 in good health and CMV-seropositive. The nucleotides are TGTGCCAGCAGCTACTCACAGGGGCCCTACGAGCAGTACTTC. Its amino acids are CASSYSQGPYEQYF.